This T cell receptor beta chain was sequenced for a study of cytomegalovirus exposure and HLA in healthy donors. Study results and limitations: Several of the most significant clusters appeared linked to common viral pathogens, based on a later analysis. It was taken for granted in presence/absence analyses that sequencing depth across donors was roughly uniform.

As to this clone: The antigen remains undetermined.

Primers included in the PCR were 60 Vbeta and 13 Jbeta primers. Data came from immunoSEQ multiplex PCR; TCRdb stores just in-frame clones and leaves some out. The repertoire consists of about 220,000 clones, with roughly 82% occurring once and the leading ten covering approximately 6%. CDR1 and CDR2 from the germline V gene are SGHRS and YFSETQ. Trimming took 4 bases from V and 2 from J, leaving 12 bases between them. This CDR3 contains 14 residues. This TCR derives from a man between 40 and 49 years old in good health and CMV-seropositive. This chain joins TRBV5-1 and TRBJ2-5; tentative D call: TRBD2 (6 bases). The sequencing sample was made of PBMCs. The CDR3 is CASSPRAGQETQYF. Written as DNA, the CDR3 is TGCGCCAGCAGCCCGCGGGCGGGACAAGAGACCCAGTACTTC. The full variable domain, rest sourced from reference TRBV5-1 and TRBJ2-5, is KAGVTQTPRYLIKTRGQQVTLSCSPISGHRSVSWYQQTPGQGLQFLFEYFSETQRNKGNFPGRFSGRQFSNSRSEMNVSTLELGDSALYLCASSPRAGQETQYFGPGTRLLVL.